This TCR beta chain was sequenced in a study of sequential checkpoint blockade in melanoma (dated by TCRdb to 2018 to 2020). Context from the whole study: Using 1:1 randomization, the trial assigned patients either to first-line nivolumab followed by ipilimumab (arm A) or to ipilimumab followed by nivolumab (arm B). The same lesion was the source of 65% to 80% of the matched pre- and post-treatment tumor biopsy pairs. TCRbeta immunosequencing was performed on DNA from 75 to 95 pretreatment melanoma tumor samples. Both trial sequences were followed by maintenance nivolumab. About 20 patients had matched tumor biopsies taken before treatment and at week 13, after single-agent nivolumab (arm A) or ipilimumab (arm B).

The treatment or condition label for this specimen denotes: randomized to nivolumab then ipilimumab (arm A) or the reverse (arm B). None of the patients in the trial had previously been given DNA-damaging chemotherapy. Samples were obtained from patients with melanoma enrolled in CheckMate 064, a randomized, open-label phase II trial of sequential checkpoint blockade. Tumor TCR sequencing used genomic DNA from formalin-fixed paraffin-embedded (FFPE) tissue samples. TCRbeta CDR3 regions were immunosequenced from genomic DNA with the immunoSEQ Assay. Prior to high-throughput sequencing, genomic DNA was amplified by bias-controlled multiplex PCR. Concerning the study's data processing: To quantify the absolute abundance of each unique TCRbeta CDR3 region, the sequences were collapsed and filtered. Clonality was defined as 1 minus Pielou's evenness and was calculated using productive rearrangements only. Tumor T-cell fraction was calculated by normalizing TCRbeta template counts to usable DNA, which was estimated from several housekeeping genes. Clones with significantly greater frequencies in on-treatment versus baseline samples were identified using a previously published method. The clones in this table, taken by TCRdb from immuneACCESS, are in-frame only. Not every clone is retained; where verified, under half of the shortfall comes from an unresolved V gene, and the cause of the rest is unknown. That table furnishes V, J and clone size, whereas the DNA furnished D and trimming. The sample yields about 37,000 clones; approximately 30% were counted once. Of the sample, 1.5% to 2% is held by the ten largest clones.

Results the study describes overall, beyond this receptor: In the nivolumab-first arm (arm A), pretreatment tumor TIL clonality was associated with response (P = .04). Small sample sizes and reduced statistical power limited the within-arm analyses of tumor T-cell fraction. Validation of the response-prediction model combining TCR metrics and mutation burden is needed in larger, independent patient cohorts. Tumor T-cell fraction and clonality were found to correlate with PD-L1 staining and CD8+ T-cell counts but not with mutational load. Patients whose tumor T-cell fraction and clonality increased by week 13 were about 30 times more likely to achieve clinical benefit.

This clone turned up a few times. Its antigen specificity is not known. One base away there is no much larger clone; base qualities are not given. Spanning cysteine to phenylalanine, the CDR3 consists of 15 amino acids. Only the CDR3 part of the read is kept: 45 bases, read in frame from the first base. The germline V gene encodes CDR1 MNHGY and CDR2 SAAAGT. V lost 5 bases and J lost 3 bases, and the count of bases not matched to a germline gene is 9. This receptor chain uses TRBV6-8 and TRBJ1-2; the junction holds 7 bases that match TRBD1. The sequence was obtained from a human donor with melanoma. The material sequenced was tumor tissue (inferred from file names), taken from a patient given nivolumab and ipilimumab in sequence. The sequenced DNA: TGTGCCAGCAGTGACAGGGCGGTGTCTGACTATGGCTACACCTTC. It codes for CASSDRAVSDYGYTF.